The sequence of this TCR beta chain was determined in a study of blood T cell repertoires in COVID-19. Study-wide context: Some COVID-19 samples were acute and others convalescent; all came from the United States, Italy and Spain. PBMCs, B-cell-depleted T cells, or T cells provided the cDNA or gDNA that made up the material.

Authors' methods: Amplification of reference gene primers provided the estimated nucleated cell counts. Sequencing was performed with immunoSEQ multiplex PCR; in TCRdb, only in-frame clones are kept and a portion is missing. Clone size and the V and J calls come from that table; the DNA yielded D and trimming. The top ten clones hold about an eighth of a sample with 200,000 to 250,000 clones, nearly 90% of them seen once. This CDR3 region has 14 residues. V was pared by 0 bases and J by 5 bases, with 8 bases between. From germline, CDR1 is MNHEY and CDR2 SMNVEV (reference sequence). The chain joins TRBV27 to TRBJ1-5; no reliable D call. Input material: peripheral blood. The clonotype originates from a woman between 18 and 29 years old who had recovered from COVID-19. The CDR3 sequence is CASSLSSEDQPQHF. As DNA, the CDR3 is TGTGCCAGCAGTTTATCATCAGAAGATCAGCCCCAGCATTTT.